Sequencing of this T cell receptor beta chain was carried out in a study of blood T cell repertoires in COVID-19. As for the study in general: The United States, Italy and Spain were the sources of the acute and convalescent COVID-19 samples. Sources were T cells, B-cell-depleted T cells, or PBMCs; the material itself was cDNA or gDNA.

In the case of this clone: The same CDR3 arises from other DNA sequences in this sample as well.

Original data processing: Scientists estimated how many nucleated cells there were by amplifying reference gene primers. Here immunoSEQ multiplex PCR was the method, and the copy in TCRdb shows in-frame clones only, minus some. V and J calls and clone size come straight from that table; D and trimming were deduced from the DNA. Here the sample spans 200,000 to 250,000 clones, 80% to 85% being singletons. CDR1 is WSHSY, CDR2 SAAADI, per germline. The V and J ends lost 5 bases and 5 bases respectively, with 15 bases between them. This CDR3 has 14 residues. Sequenced: peripheral blood. The TCR sequence derives from a woman older than 75 with active or convalescent COVID-19. This chain links TRBV10-2 with TRBJ2-5; TRBD1 might be the D (6 bases). The CDR3 bases are TGCGCCAGCAGTTATCTTGCAGGGGTGGAGACCCAGTACTTC. Translating it yields CASSYLAGVETQYF.